The 17 T cell receptor beta chains in this list originate from one sample, sequenced in a study of CD8+CD57+ T cells in acquired aplastic anemia. Using genomic DNA as the template, TCR beta VDJ and CDR3 profiling was carried out. TCRdb recomputed calls from the reads with MiXCR, one row per CDR3 protein. Found here are 250,000 to 300,000 distinct CDR3 sequences, 45% to 65% of them singletons; the top ten hold 8%. The sample consisted of sorted CD4+, CD8+, or CD8+CD57+ T cells (not recorded which) from PBMCs. The receptors derive from a human donor with severe aplastic anemia or a healthy control (not recorded which).

DNA for the CDR3: TGTGCCAGCAGTTCTCGGGAGACCCAGCATTTT. Residues: CASSSRETQHF. This chain links TRBV2 with TRBJ1-5, with D unclear. In germline, CDR1 is SNHLY, CDR2 FYNNEI. The CDR3 extends over 11 amino acids. V lost 5 bases and J 11 bases, leaving 10 bases between the germline ends.

In the case of this clonotype: One junction end does not reproduce the germline sequence, and a read error may be involved. The chain uses TRBV10-3 and TRBJ2-3, with 8 bases aligning to TRBD2. The germline gives CDR1 ENHRY, CDR2 SYGVKD. This CDR3 has 13 amino acids. In nucleotides, the CDR3 is TGTGCCGTCAGTGCGGGACTAGCAGATACGCAGTATTTT. Encoded protein: CAVSAGLADTQYF.

With respect to this clonotype: The conserved final phenylalanine or tryptophan is absent from the CDR3, which likely points to a read error. The chain employs TRBV20-1 and TRBJ1-2; no clear D gene. CDR3 length equals 13 residues. CDR1 is DFQATT and CDR2 is SNEGSKA in the germline V gene (reference sequence). Trimming shortened V by 5 bases and J by 6 bases, and 16 bases separated the two germline ends. CDR3 loop: CSAVLSRTDGYTS. The CDR3 coding sequence is TGCAGTGCTGTCCTGAGTCGGACGGATGGCTACACCTCC.

As concerns this clonotype: This may arise from a read error, as a much more abundant clone is one base away. The chain uses TRBV6-5 and TRBJ2-2, with 7 bases identical to TRBD1. Germline loops: CDR1 MNHEY, CDR2 SVGAGI. J was trimmed by 4 bases and V by 2 bases; bases with no gene match: 1. The CDR3 consists of 14 residues. The CDR3 spells CASSYEGATGELFF. In DNA, the CDR3 is TGTGCCAGCAGTTACGAGGGGGCCACCGGGGAGCTGTTTTTT.

The rearrangement uses TRBV2 and TRBJ2-7; D uncertain. There are 11 residues in the CDR3. The germline V and J ends were trimmed by 6 bases and 10 bases, with 13 bases remaining between them. Germline-derived CDR1 and CDR2 are SNHLY and FYNNEI. DNA for the CDR3: TGTGCCAGCAGGGCCCCAAGAATCCAGTACTTC. Protein product: CASRAPRIQYF.

There are many counts of this clonotype. The chain uses TRBV4-2 and TRBJ2-1, with 9 bases lining up with TRBD2. The CDR3 has 17 amino acids. The V gene's germline CDR1 is LGHNA and CDR2 YNFKEQ. V lost 3 bases and J lost 3; bases outside the gene matches: 9. CDR3 DNA: TGTGCCAGCAGCCAGACCCGAGGTAGCGGGGGCTACAATGAGCAGTTCTTC. This translates into CASSQTRGSGGYNEQFF.

This chain uses TRBV4-3 with TRBJ2-7, with 8 bases identical to TRBD1. Germline-derived CDR1 and CDR2 are LGHNA and YSLEER. Trimming at V came to 0 bases and at J to 5 bases, leaving 3 bases not matched to a gene. This CDR3 is built from 14 residues. Written as DNA, the CDR3 is TGCGCCAGCAGCCAAGATCAGGGGGCCGACGAGCAGTACTTC. Amino acids: CASSQDQGADEQYF.

V usage is TRBV6-6 and J usage is TRBJ2-2, with D perhaps matching TRBD1 (6 bases). The length of the CDR3 is 14 residues. Deletions cut 0 bases from V and 7 bases from J, with 9 bases between. Germline V gene data show CDR1 as MNHNY and CDR2 as SVGAGI (reference sequence). CDR3: CASSYSGAGGELFF. The CDR3 DNA is TGTGCCAGCAGTTACTCGGGGGCGGGCGGGGAGCTGTTTTTT.

The J gene is TRBJ2-7, the V gene TRBV20-1; tentative D call: TRBD1 (6 bases). With 6 bases removed from V and 5 bases from J, the gap between germline ends came to 23 bases. Germline values: CDR1 DFQATT, CDR2 SNEGSKA (reference sequence). This CDR3 region has 15 residues. The CDR3 coding sequence is TGCAGTGCCGCGCCAGGGGAGCGCGCTCGCGACGAGCAGTACTTC. The encoded protein is CSAAPGERARDEQYF.

The J gene is TRBJ2-1, the V gene TRBV2; D possibly corresponds to TRBD2 (6 bases). The CDR3 runs 15 residues. Trimming took 8 bases from V and 0 from J, leaving 14 bases between them. The germline CDR1 and CDR2 sequences are SNHLY and FYNNEI. The CDR3 here is CASVTSSSSYNEQFF. For the CDR3, the DNA is TGTGCCAGCGTGACTAGTTCCAGCTCCTACAATGAGCAGTTCTTC.

V is TRBV24-1 and J is TRBJ2-1; D is possibly TRBD1 or TRBD2 (5 bases each). CDR1 is KGHDR and CDR2 is SFDVKD in the germline V gene. The CDR3 spans 16 residues. Trimming cost V 2 bases and J 0 bases, with 10 bases left between them. Here the CDR3 DNA reads TGTGCCACCAGTGATTCCGGGACCCTCTCCTACAATGAGCAGTTCTTC. Translation gives CATSDSGTLSYNEQFF.

This chain connects TRBV10-3 to TRBJ2-3; 9 nucleotides line up with TRBD1. The length of the CDR3 is 14 residues. J gave up 3 bases and V 6 bases, and 4 bases lay outside the gene matches. Germline V gene lookup returns CDR1 ENHRY and CDR2 SYGVKD. The CDR3 region has the DNA TGTGCCATCAGGCGACAGGGGGGAACAGATACGCAGTATTTT. Its translation: CAIRRQGGTDTQYF.

This clonotype was seen ten or more times. The chain employs TRBV6-5 and TRBJ2-3, with TRBD2 as a possible D gene (6 bases). V was trimmed by 0 bases and J by 6 bases, leaving 7 bases between them. Germline V gene sequence: CDR1 MNHEY, CDR2 SVGAGI. CDR3 size: 13 residues. The CDR3 spells CASSYSTRDTQYF. The CDR3 bases are TGTGCCAGCAGTTACTCGACTAGGGATACGCAGTATTTT.

A word on this clonotype: One end of the junction is discordant with germline, which a read error may explain. This chain uses TRBV5-6 with TRBJ2-7; a weak D match, TRBD2 (5 bases). CDR1 SGHDT and CDR2 YYEEEE come from the germline V gene. CDR3 length equals 15 residues. The CDR3 nucleotides are TGCGCCAGCAGCCAAGATGGTGGGAGCTCCCACGAGCAGTACTTC. Its translation is CASSQDGGSSHEQYF. Together with reference TRBV5-6 and TRBJ2-7, the CDR3 gives the full variable domain: DAGVTQSPTHLIKTRGQQVTLRCSPKSGHDTVSWYQQALGQGPQFIFQYYEEEERQRGNFPDRFSGHQFPNYSSELNVNALLLGDSALYLCASSQDGGSSHEQYFGPGTRLTVT.

The chain joins TRBV3-1 to TRBJ2-1; TRBD2 might be the D (6 bases). Germline V CDR1 and CDR2: LGHDT, YNNKEL (reference sequence). CDR3 length: 12 residues. The ends were cut back, 1 base at V and 16 bases at J, with 14 bases in the middle. The CDR3 nucleotides are TGTGCCAGCAGCCAAGGGGAGGCGGGGTGCTTCTTC. It codes for CASSQGEAGCFF.

This chain links TRBV7-2 with TRBJ2-7; weak D call: TRBD1 (5 bases). V lost 0 bases and J 11 bases, leaving 11 bases between the germline ends. The germline V gene encodes CDR1 SGHTA and CDR2 FQGNSA. This CDR3 is 12 amino acids long. The CDR3 loop reads CASSLARTDKYF. The CDR3 DNA reads as TGTGCCAGCAGCTTAGCAAGGACGGACAAGTACTTC.

Concerning this clonotype: A read error may be the cause here, since a much bigger clone is one base away. The chain links TRBV28 to TRBJ1-6, with a weak D call TRBD1 (6 bases). The germline CDR1 and CDR2 sequences are MDHEN and SYDVKM. Trimming took 2 bases from V and 11 from J, leaving 13 bases between them. The CDR3 covers 14 residues. The CDR3 protein is CASSLDTGKAPLHF. Here the CDR3 DNA reads TGTGCCAGCAGTTTAGATACAGGGAAGGCACCCCTCCACTTT.